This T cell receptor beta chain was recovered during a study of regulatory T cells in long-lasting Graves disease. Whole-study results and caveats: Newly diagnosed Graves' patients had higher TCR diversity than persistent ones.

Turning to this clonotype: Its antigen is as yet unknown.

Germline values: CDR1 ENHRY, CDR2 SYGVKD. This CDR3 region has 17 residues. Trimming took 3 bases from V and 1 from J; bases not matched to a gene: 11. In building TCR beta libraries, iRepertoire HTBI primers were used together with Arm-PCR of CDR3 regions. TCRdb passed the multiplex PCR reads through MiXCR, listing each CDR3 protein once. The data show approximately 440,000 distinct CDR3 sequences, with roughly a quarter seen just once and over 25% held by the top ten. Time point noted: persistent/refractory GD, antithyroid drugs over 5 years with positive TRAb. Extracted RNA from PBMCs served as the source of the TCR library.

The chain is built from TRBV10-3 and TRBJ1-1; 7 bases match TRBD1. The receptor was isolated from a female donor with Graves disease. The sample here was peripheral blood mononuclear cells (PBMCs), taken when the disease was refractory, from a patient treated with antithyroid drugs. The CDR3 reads CAISDSRGPPWNTEAFF. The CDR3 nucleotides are TGTGCCATCAGTGACTCAAGGGGGCCTCCTTGGAACACTGAAGCTTTCTTT.